The entry that follows covers one T cell receptor (beta chain) sequence. The antigen is not known. This specimen comes from a study of cytomegalovirus exposure and HLA in healthy donors. Study context: In a previous analysis, nearly 120 million unique TCR beta sequences were found from 150 million to 200 million T cells. Findings of the study overall: Earlier analysis yielded a pattern in which most TCR beta V segments were productive about 87% or about 30% of the time. In a later analysis, at a false discovery rate of 0.05, 15,000 to 20,000 TCR beta sequences matched HLA alleles.

V was clipped by 6 bases and J by 4 bases, with 12 bases between them. CDR3 size: 14 residues. The germline CDR1 and CDR2 sequences are MNHNS and SASEGT. The PCR contained 60 Vbeta and 13 Jbeta primers. Here immunoSEQ multiplex PCR was the method, and the copy in TCRdb shows in-frame clones only, minus some. The repertoire has 140,000 to 150,000 clones, under 90% of them found once; the top ten carry approximately 2.7%. V is TRBV6-1 and J is TRBJ1-4; unclear D gene. What was sequenced was PBMCs. This receptor was obtained from a boy aged 2 to 10 in good health and CMV-seronegative. Here the CDR3 DNA reads TGTGCCAGCAGGAGGGAGGGAGTTAATGAAAAACTGTTTTTT. Its protein product is CASRREGVNEKLFF.